Reported below is one T cell receptor (beta chain). This clonotype appeared a few times. No cognate antigen has been identified for it. No qualities accompany the bases; no much larger clone lies one base away. This sample was taken from a study of T-cell memory formation after mild COVID-19 (dated by TCRdb to the early 2020s). Concerning the study at large: TCR sequence clusters from the two donors were largely donor specific. In two donors, T-cell clones that expanded and contracted after mild COVID-19 were followed by sequencing TCRalpha and TCRbeta repertoires longitudinally. The cohort was made up of two young adult volunteers, one female and one male, who were previously healthy.

What the work shows at the level of the full study, not this receptor alone: Some responding clones were found in pre-infection memory, which suggests that pre-existing cross-reactive memory T cells took part in the SARS-CoV-2 response. The second-wave clones that peaked on day 37 were not confirmed to be SARS-CoV-2 specific. Clones contracting from day 15 to 85 had balanced CD4/CD8 phenotypes, while a second wave expanding from day 15 to 37 was biased towards CD4+. Contracting CD4+ clones were found mainly in CM and EM memory subsets, while CD8+ clones were enriched in EMRA. The study included only two mild cases, and larger cohorts that include severe cases with pre-infection samples were judged to be necessary.

Sequenced on an Illumina NovaSeq 6000. cDNA libraries for TCRalpha and TCRbeta were prepared by 5'RACE using constant-segment primers, with sample barcodes and unique molecular identifiers added. Trizol reagent was used to extract RNA from every sample. The libraries were amplified in two PCR steps, and the second step added a second sample barcode and Illumina TruSeq adapters. Sequencing of the libraries was done on an Illumina NovaSeq, producing 2 x 150 bp paired-end reads. Per the authors' processing: The reads were demultiplexed and collapsed into UMI-guided consensus sequences using migec v1.2.7. Using mixcr v2.1.11, UMI consensuses were aligned to TRA and TRB V and J templates and then assembled into clonotypes. A clonotype was counted as expanded or contracted only when both edgeR and NoisET called the clonotype significant, with the noise models trained on biological replicates. For edgeR calls, the cutoffs were a false discovery rate-adjusted p below 0.01 and a log2 fold-change threshold of 1. As an exploratory analysis of dynamics, max-normalized trajectories of the 1000 most abundant clonotypes were examined with PCA combined with hierarchical clustering. Separately sequenced CD4+ and CD8+ repertoires were used to assign a CD4 or CD8 phenotype to each responding clone. Starting from the raw public reads, TCRdb applied fastp trimming at Q25, assembled clones with MiXCR and retained in-frame beta chains. Rows are unified per CDR3 protein, each entry keeping the most common DNA and genes. The authors' filters were not applied to this entry. This sample gives just under 350,000 distinct CDR3 sequences in total; around 13% of them show up just once. 20% to 25% of the sample is held by the ten biggest clonotypes.

Ficoll-Paque density gradient centrifugation was used to isolate PBMCs. CDR1 and CDR2, per the germline V gene, are KGHSH and LQKENI. The CDR3 numbers 13 residues from cysteine through phenylalanine. Only the CDR3 DNA is retained, 39 bases long and in frame from the first base. At the junction V is shortened by 3 bases and J by 8 bases, with 13 bases in between. Sequenced sample: PBMCs or a T cell subset sorted from them (not recorded which). This receptor chain uses TRBV18 and TRBJ1-1; D gene: possibly TRBD1, on 5 matching bases. The sequence came from a man aged 18 to 30 who had mild COVID-19 (a few samples of this study predate the infection). The sample titles of this study are shuffled in the database, so cell type and time point are left out; the donor was told from shared clones. The CDR3 reads as follows: CASSPEGTREAFF. The DNA is TGTGCCAGCTCACCCGAGGGGACTCGGGAAGCTTTCTTT.